These T cell receptor beta chains were read from a single sample in a study of spatial heterogeneity in lung cancer. In TCRdb, the 5' RACE reads were re-called with MiXCR into one record per CDR3 protein. The sample yields about 36,000 distinct CDR3 sequences, approximately 8% seen once. Sequenced material: PBMCs, taken at follow-up. The receptors stem from a male donor with early-stage non-small cell lung cancer. CDR3s include the opening cysteine and the closing phenylalanine or tryptophan. D genes are given only for firm matches. Clone size is not always given. Where it is, it says once, few, many or a class for expanded clones.

size: many
D: -
J: TRBJ1-2
V: TRBV3-1
DNA: TGTGCCAGCAGCCAAGGATGGGTTTTGGGCGGCTACACCTTC
CDR3: CASSQGWVLGGYTF

size: many
D: -
J: TRBJ2-1
V: TRBV11-2
DNA: TGTGCCAGCAGGACCGACCCTAGCCTGCAGTTCTTC
CDR3: CASRTDPSLQFF

size: many
D: -
J: TRBJ2-2
V: TRBV11-3
DNA: TGTGCCAGCAGCTTAGGGGTCAACGCGAACACCGGGGAGCTGTTTTTT
CDR3: CASSLGVNANTGELFF

size: many
D: -
J: TRBJ2-7
V: TRBV12-3/TRBV12-4
DNA: TGTGCCAGCAGTTTACAACCCTACGAGCAGTACTTC
CDR3: CASSLQPYEQYF

size: many
D: TRBD2
J: TRBJ2-7
V: TRBV7-9
DNA: TGTGCCAGCAGCCCAGAGGGCGGGGGGGCTTACGAGCAGTACTTC
CDR3: CASSPEGGGAYEQYF

size: many
D: -
J: TRBJ2-3
V: TRBV18
DNA: TGTGCCAGCTCGTTCTATCAGCGACCTAGCACAGATACGCAGTATTTT
CDR3: CASSFYQRPSTDTQYF

size: -
D: -
J: TRBJ1-1
V: TRBV3-1
DNA: TGTGCCAGCAGCCAAGGAGTATCACGATTGCGAGCTTTCTTT
CDR3: CASSQGVSRLRAFF

size: many
D: -
J: TRBJ1-5
V: TRBV6-5
DNA: TGTGCCAGCAGACAGGGTTTTGATCAGCCCCAGCATTTT
CDR3: CASRQGFDQPQHF

size: many
D: TRBD2
J: TRBJ2-2
V: TRBV7-8
DNA: TGTGCCAGCCCCATCCTAGCGGGGGATATCACCGGGGAGCTGTTTTTT
CDR3: CASPILAGDITGELFF

size: many
D: -
J: TRBJ2-2
V: TRBV5-1
DNA: TGCGCCAGCAGCTTGGTCTCGAACACCGGGGAGCTGTTTTTT
CDR3: CASSLVSNTGELFF

size: -
D: -
J: TRBJ2-2
V: TRBV5-1
DNA: TGCGCCAGCAGTCAACAGCGGAAAAACACCGGGGAGCTGTTTTTT
CDR3: CASSQQRKNTGELFF

size: many
D: -
J: TRBJ1-2
V: TRBV2
DNA: TGTGCCAGCAGTTTCGGACCGCCCCCACGTGATGGCTACACCTTC
CDR3: CASSFGPPPRDGYTF

size: many
D: -
J: TRBJ2-5
V: TRBV4-1
DNA: TGCGCCAGCAGCCAAGATTGGCGTCGGGGCATGAGGGAGACCCAGTACTTC
CDR3: CASSQDWRRGMRETQYF

size: -
D: -
J: TRBJ1-2
V: TRBV6-2/TRBV6-3
DNA: TGTGCCAGCAGTTACTCTCCCGTGGACTATGGCTACACCTTC
CDR3: CASSYSPVDYGYTF

size: many
D: -
J: TRBJ2-2
V: TRBV12-3/TRBV12-4
DNA: TGTGCCACACGGGGGACATCAGGGACCGGGGAGCTGTTTTTT
CDR3: CATRGTSGTGELFF

size: many
D: TRBD1
J: TRBJ2-7
V: TRBV29-1
DNA: TGCAGCGTCCCCGGGACAGGGCGCTACGAGCAGTACTTC
CDR3: CSVPGTGRYEQYF

size: many
D: -
J: TRBJ1-2
V: TRBV2
DNA: TGTGCCAGCACTTCGGCCGCCCGAGGCTACACCTTC
CDR3: CASTSAARGYTF

size: few
D: -
J: TRBJ2-5
V: TRBV20-1
DNA: TGCAGTGCTAACACTAGGAAGACCCAAGAGACCCAGTACTTC
CDR3: CSANTRKTQETQYF

size: many
D: -
J: TRBJ2-4
V: TRBV19
DNA: TGTGCCAGTAGTATGGGAACTAAGATTCAGTACTTC
CDR3: CASSMGTKIQYF

size: few
D: -
J: TRBJ2-7
V: TRBV2
DNA: TGTGCCAGCAAAGAACAGGGCTCCTACGAGCAGTACTTC
CDR3: CASKEQGSYEQYF

size: many
D: -
J: TRBJ2-2
V: TRBV30
DNA: TGTGCCTGGACCTTCCTAGGGGCGAACACCGGGGAGCTGTTTTTT
CDR3: CAWTFLGANTGELFF

size: few
D: -
J: TRBJ1-4
V: TRBV6-2/TRBV6-3
DNA: TGTGCCAGCCGGCGGGGGGGCAGTTTTGCAACTAATAAAAAACTGTTTTTT
CDR3: CASRRGGSFATNKKLFF

size: many
D: -
J: TRBJ1-1
V: TRBV20-1
DNA: TGCAGTGCTAGAGGGGGTGTGGACACTGAAGCTTTCTTT
CDR3: CSARGGVDTEAFF

size: -
D: -
J: TRBJ2-4
V: TRBV13
DNA: TGTGCCAGCAGCTCGGGGGTAGCCAAAAACATTCAGTACTTC
CDR3: CASSSGVAKNIQYF

size: many
D: -
J: TRBJ2-3
V: TRBV20-1
DNA: TGCAGTGCTACCGGGGTTACAGATACGCAGTATTTT
CDR3: CSATGVTDTQYF

size: many
D: -
J: TRBJ2-2
V: TRBV7-3
DNA: TGTGCCAGCAGCTTATTGGGGTGGGAGCCCAACACCGGGGAGCTGTTTTTT
CDR3: CASSLLGWEPNTGELFF

size: many
D: -
J: TRBJ1-1
V: TRBV5-5
DNA: TGTGCCAGCAGCTTTGAGGGGAACACTGAAGCTTTCTTT
CDR3: CASSFEGNTEAFF

size: many
D: -
J: TRBJ2-2
V: TRBV12-3/TRBV12-4
DNA: TGTGCCAGCAGATCCCCGAAAGAGGGGCCGGGGGAGCTGTTTTTT
CDR3: CASRSPKEGPGELFF

size: many
D: -
J: TRBJ2-6
V: TRBV7-3
DNA: TGTGCCAGCAGGAACTCTGGGGCCAACGTCCTGACTTTC
CDR3: CASRNSGANVLTF

size: many
D: TRBD1
J: TRBJ1-2
V: TRBV2
DNA: TGTGCCAGCACTCAGGACAGGGATTATGGCTACACCTTC
CDR3: CASTQDRDYGYTF